This T cell receptor beta chain was observed in a study of cytomegalovirus exposure and HLA in healthy donors. V lost 3 bases and J lost 0; bases outside the gene matches: 13. The CDR3 covers 18 residues. Germline CDR1 LNHDA, CDR2 SQIVND (reference sequence). PCR involved 60 Vbeta and 13 Jbeta primers. Using immunoSEQ multiplex PCR, the repertoire was profiled, and TCRdb retains in-frame clones only, with some absent. Of around 150,000 clones in the sample, roughly four fifths were seen once. The chain couples TRBV19 to TRBJ1-2; 7 bases line up with TRBD1. This clonotype was sampled from a human donor in good health. Sequencing was performed on PBMCs. The DNA for the CDR3 is TGTGCCAGTAGTATGTTAGGAACAGGGGCGCTGACTAACTATGGCTACACCTTC. Its protein is CASSMLGTGALTNYGYTF.